These 21 T cell receptor beta chains originate from one sample sequenced in a study of blood T cell repertoires in COVID-19. Method: immunoSEQ multiplex PCR; TCRdb's copy keeps in-frame clones and lacks some. This table has about 260,000 clones, roughly 86% appearing once. The source material was peripheral blood. These receptors all stem from a woman aged 50 to 65 with acute or convalescent COVID-19.

The V and J genes are TRBV7-3 and TRBJ2-2; no definite D call. The CDR3 totals 13 residues. V was pared by 1 base and J by 7 bases, with 7 bases between. CDR1 and CDR2 from the germline V gene are SGHTA and FQGTGA. The CDR3 DNA reads TGTGCCAGCAGCTTAAACATTGTCGGGGAGCTGTTTTTT. Residues: CASSLNIVGELFF.

This clone was seen more than once but under ten times. This chain links TRBV7-2 with TRBJ1-4; D is undetermined. This CDR3 comprises 12 residues. Germline CDR1 is SGHTA and CDR2 is FQGNSA. V was cut by 5 bases and J by 7 bases, with 8 bases left in between. The CDR3 nucleotides are TGTGCCAGCAGCGCGATATTTGAAAAACTGTTTTTT. This sequence encodes CASSAIFEKLFF. Variable domain in full (rest from reference TRBV7-2 and TRBJ1-4): GAGVSQSPSNKVTEKGKDVELRCDPISGHTALYWYRQSLGQGLEFLIYFQGNSAPDKSGLPSDRFSAERTGGSVSTLTIQRTQQEDSAVYLCASSAIFEKLFFGSGTQLSVL.

A word on this clone: At one end, the junction sequence differs from germline, possibly due to a read error. The chain joins TRBV7-7 to TRBJ2-2; TRBD1 matches 8 bases. Germline V gene sequence: CDR1 SSHAT, CDR2 FNYEAQ (reference sequence). The CDR3 totals 15 residues. The CDR3 region is CASSLQGGNTGELFF. The CDR3 DNA sequence: TGTGCTAGCAGCTTACAGGGGGGTAACACCGGGGAGCTGTTTTTT.

The rearrangement links TRBV5-1 to TRBJ2-1, with 13 positions matching TRBD2. Germline values: CDR1 SGHRS, CDR2 YFSETQ. Germline trimming cut 5 bases from V and 5 bases from J; bases unmatched to any gene: 1. The CDR3 spans 14 residues. The CDR3 sequence is CASRGLAGDNEQFF. The CDR3 DNA sequence: TGCGCCAGCAGAGGACTAGCGGGGGACAATGAGCAGTTCTTC.

This clone was observed a single time. The chain joins TRBV6-5 to TRBJ1-3, with D hard to call. Per germline, CDR1 MNHEY and CDR2 SVGAGI. The CDR3 spans 16 residues. Trimming took 2 bases from V and 3 from J, leaving 14 bases between them. Here the CDR3 reads CASSYGRGLDGNTIYF. The CDR3 DNA sequence: TGTGCCAGCAGTTACGGACGAGGGTTGGATGGAAACACCATATATTTT.

The chain combines TRBV5-1 with TRBJ1-1, with TRBD1 matching 9 bases. J gave up 1 base and V 7 bases, and 8 bases lay outside the gene matches. Germline-derived CDR1 and CDR2 are SGHRS and YFSETQ. The CDR3 length is 15 residues. The CDR3 coding sequence is TGCGCCAGCGGACCCATGGGACAGGGGAACACTGAAGCTTTCTTT. Encoded protein: CASGPMGQGNTEAFF. The full variable domain, with the rest looked up from reference TRBV5-1 and TRBJ1-1, is KAGVTQTPRYLIKTRGQQVTLSCSPISGHRSVSWYQQTPGQGLQFLFEYFSETQRNKGNFPGRFSGRQFSNSRSEMNVSTLELGDSALYLCASGPMGQGNTEAFFGQGTRLTVV.

The V gene is TRBV7-2, the J gene TRBJ1-5, with TRBD1 identical over 11 bases. V shed 5 bases and J 2 bases; nucleotides not matched to a gene: 8. The CDR3 is 17 amino acids. The germline CDR1 and CDR2 sequences are SGHTA and FQGNSA. The CDR3 coding sequence is TGTGCCAGCAGCCTCAGTTGGGACAGGGGGGGCAATCAGCCCCAGCATTTT. It specifies CASSLSWDRGGNQPQHF.

The chain links TRBV7-8 to TRBJ2-6; D is uncertain. The length of the CDR3 is 13 residues. Per the germline V gene, CDR1 is SGHVS and CDR2 is FQNEAQ. V lost 7 bases, J lost 0 bases, and 4 bases lay in between. Written as DNA, the CDR3 is TGTGCCAGCACCAACTCTGGGGCCAACGTCCTGACTTTC. Translation gives CASTNSGANVLTF.

The chain links TRBV19 to TRBJ1-5; no clear D. V was trimmed by 5 bases and J by 0 bases, leaving 14 bases between them. CDR3 size: 16 residues. Germline lookup yields CDR1 LNHDA and CDR2 SQIVND (reference sequence). The CDR3 sequence is CASSPWGDYSNQPQHF. The CDR3 region has the DNA TGTGCCAGTAGTCCCTGGGGAGATTATAGCAATCAGCCCCAGCATTTT.

CDR3: CASSSGWATDTQYF. The CDR3 DNA follows: TGTGCCAGCAGCTCCGGCTGGGCCACAGATACGCAGTATTTT. The chain uses TRBV11-3 and TRBJ2-3; no reliable D call. V was clipped by 4 bases and J by 2 bases, with 10 bases between them. In germline, CDR1 is SGHNT, CDR2 YENEEA. The CDR3 spans 14 residues.

The rearrangement links TRBV10-2 to TRBJ1-1, with 9 positions matching TRBD1. Germline V gene lookup returns CDR1 WSHSY and CDR2 SAAADI. This CDR3 contains 14 residues. The V segment lost 0 bases and the J segment 7 bases; nucleotides outside the gene matches: 3. CDR3 DNA sequence: TGCGCCAGCAGTGAGTCTGGGACAGGGCGTGAAGCTTTCTTT. Translated, it gives CASSESGTGREAFF.

V usage is TRBV28 and J usage is TRBJ2-3; D possibly corresponds to TRBD2 (6 bases). The CDR3 spans 13 residues. The V end lost 3 bases, the J end lost 3 bases, and 7 bases lay between the germline ends. Germline lookup yields CDR1 MDHEN and CDR2 SYDVKM. The CDR3: CASSLRGTDTQYF. The CDR3 DNA sequence: TGTGCCAGCAGTTTGCGGGGAACAGATACGCAGTATTTT.

The sample holds one count of this clone. The V and J genes are TRBV25-1 and TRBJ1-2; the match to TRBD1 covers 8 bases. V trimming: 5 bases; J trimming: 5 bases; junction bases outside the gene matches: 7. Germline loops: CDR1 MGHDK, CDR2 SYGVNS. CDR3 length: 14 amino acids. In DNA, the CDR3 is TGTGCCAGCAGTCCAGCGACAGGGGAATATGGCTACACCTTC. This gives the protein CASSPATGEYGYTF.

This clone was detected only a few times. The chain uses TRBV5-6 and TRBJ1-1; the match to TRBD1 covers 8 bases. The CDR3 runs to 14 residues. Per the germline V gene, CDR1 is SGHDT and CDR2 is YYEEEE. V dropped 2 bases and J dropped 7; count of bases not matched to a gene: 7. The CDR3 coding sequence is TGTGCCAGCAGCTTTTTGCAGGGGGCGCGTGAAGCTTTCTTT. Its protein is CASSFLQGAREAFF.

The rearrangement joins TRBV15 to TRBJ2-1; 7 bases align to TRBD2. CDR1 and CDR2 from the germline V gene are LNHNV and YYDKDF (reference sequence). Germline trimming cut 9 bases from V and 3 bases from J; bases unmatched to any gene: 8. CDR3 length: 14 amino acids. CDR3 in amino acids: CATRSSGNYNEQFF. The CDR3 coding sequence is TGTGCCACTCGCTCTAGCGGCAACTACAATGAGCAGTTCTTC.

The rearrangement links TRBV7-8 to TRBJ1-5, with 9 bases matching TRBD1. The CDR3 is 15 residues long. Germline CDR1 and CDR2: SGHVS and FQNEAQ. The V segment lost 5 bases and the J segment 5 bases; nucleotides outside the gene matches: 7. The CDR3 nucleotides read TGTGCCAGCAGCCAAAAGACAGGGGGGGATCAGCCCCAGCATTTT. Amino acids: CASSQKTGGDQPQHF.

The chain recombines TRBV6-5 with TRBJ1-1; 10 bases are a match to TRBD1. CDR1 is MNHEY and CDR2 is SVGAGI in the germline V gene. This CDR3 has 13 amino acids. The junction had 4 bases not matched to a gene; V was cut back by 6 bases and J by 6 bases. CDR3 amino acids: CASRGQGGAEAFF. As DNA, the CDR3 is TGTGCCAGCAGAGGACAGGGGGGAGCTGAAGCTTTCTTT.

The V call is TRBV3-1 (or the pseudogene TRBV3-2), the J call TRBJ1-1; a possible D gene is TRBD1 (6 bases). V lost 3 bases to trimming and J lost 6 bases, with 14 bases between them. Germline V lookup: CDR1 LGHDT, CDR2 YNNKEL (reference sequence). The CDR3 loop spans 14 amino acids. This chain's CDR3 is CASSHTTGSAEAFF. CDR3 DNA sequence: TGTGCCAGCAGCCATACGACAGGCAGCGCTGAAGCTTTCTTT.

The chain has TRBV11-2 and TRBJ2-7, with D possibly TRBD1 on 8 matching bases. Per germline, CDR1 SGHAT and CDR2 FQNNGV. The CDR3 spans 16 residues. Trimming took off 5 bases at V and 0 bases at J, with 17 bases between the two ends. The CDR3 DNA is TGTGCCAGCAGCACCACAGGGGGAGGGAGCTCCTACGAGCAGTACTTC. It translates to CASSTTGGGSSYEQYF. The full variable domain, in which reference TRBV11-2 and TRBJ2-7 provide the parts outside the CDR3, is EAGVAQSPRYKIIEKRQSVAFWCNPISGHATLYWYQQILGQGPKLLIQFQNNGVVDDSQLPKDRFSAERLKGVDSTLKIQPAKLEDSAVYLCASSTTGGGSSYEQYFGPGTRLTVT.

The V and J genes are TRBV21-1 and TRBJ2-3; the D call of TRBD2 is as the table states it, not checked on the DNA. TRBV21-1 is designated a pseudogene. The CDR3 consists of 19 residues. CDR3 nucleotide sequence: TGTGCCAGCAGCAAAGTCCGGCTAGCGGAAGGGGTTCCCCCGGATACGCAGTATTTT. It codes for CASSKVRLAEGVPPDTQYF.

This clone was seen only a few times. The chain combines TRBV27 with TRBJ2-7, with 7 bases identical to TRBD2. Germline values: CDR1 MNHEY, CDR2 SMNVEV (reference sequence). This CDR3 region has 13 residues. The trim removed 5 bases at V and 9 bases at J, leaving 10 bases unmatched. The CDR3 protein is CASSPRTSTSQYF. Written as DNA, the CDR3 is TGTGCCAGCAGTCCCCGGACTAGTACATCGCAGTACTTC.